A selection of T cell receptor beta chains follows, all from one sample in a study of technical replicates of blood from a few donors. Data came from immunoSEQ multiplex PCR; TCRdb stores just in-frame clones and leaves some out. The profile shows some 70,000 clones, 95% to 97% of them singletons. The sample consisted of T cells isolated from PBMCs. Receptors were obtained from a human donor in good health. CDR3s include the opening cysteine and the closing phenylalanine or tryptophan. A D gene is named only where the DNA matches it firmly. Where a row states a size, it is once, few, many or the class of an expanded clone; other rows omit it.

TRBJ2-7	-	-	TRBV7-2	TGTGCCAGCAGCCTCGTATTGGCAGACGAGCAGTACTTC	CASSLVLADEQYF
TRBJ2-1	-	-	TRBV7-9	TGTGCCAGCAGCTTAGCTGAACTAGCTGCCTACAATGAGCAGTTCTTC	CASSLAELAAYNEQFF
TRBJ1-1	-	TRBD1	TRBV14	TGTGCCAGCAGCCAAGTAAAGGACAGGGGACTCACTGAAGCTTTCTTT	CASSQVKDRGLTEAFF
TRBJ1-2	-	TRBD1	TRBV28	TGTGCCAGCAGTTCGCCCTCTCTCATTGGGACAGGGGATGGCTACACCTTC	CASSSPSLIGTGDGYTF
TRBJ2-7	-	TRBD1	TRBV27	TGTGCCAGCAGTTTGACAGGGATTACCTACGAGCAGTACTTC	CASSLTGITYEQYF
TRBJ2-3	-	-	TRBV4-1	TGCGCCAGCAGCCAGCAGGGCGAGACGATTACAGATACGCAGTATTTT	CASSQQGETITDTQYF
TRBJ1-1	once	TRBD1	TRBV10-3	TGTGCCATAAAGGACAGGTCCGTGAACACTGAAGCTTTCTTT	CAIKDRSVNTEAFF
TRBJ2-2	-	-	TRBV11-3	TGTGCCAGCAGCTTAGGACTAGAAGGCGGGGAGCTGTTTTTT	CASSLGLEGGELFF
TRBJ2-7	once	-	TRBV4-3	TGCGCCAGCAGCCAAGCGCTGGCCGAGGGGGCCTACGAGCAGTACTTC	CASSQALAEGAYEQYF
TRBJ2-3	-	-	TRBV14	TGTGCCAGCAGCCAATTTAGAACAGATACGCAGTATTTT	CASSQFRTDTQYF
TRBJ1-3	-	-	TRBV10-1	TGCGCCAGCAGTGAAAGAGGATCTGGAAACACCATATATTTT	CASSERGSGNTIYF
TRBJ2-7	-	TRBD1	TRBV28	TGTGCCAGCAGTTTAATTGGGGACAGTTACGAGCAGTACTTC	CASSLIGDSYEQYF
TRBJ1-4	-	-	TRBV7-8	TGTGCCAGCAGCTTACTACCGGATGAAAAACTGTTTTTT	CASSLLPDEKLFF
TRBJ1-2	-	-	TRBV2	TGTGCCAGCAGTTCTGACATACCCAGGGGCTATGGCTACACCTTC	CASSSDIPRGYGYTF
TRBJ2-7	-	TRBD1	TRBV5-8	TGTGCCAGCAGCTACGGGACAGGAGTGGTCGAGCAGTACTTC	CASSYGTGVVEQYF
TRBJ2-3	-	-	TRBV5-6	TGTGCCAGCAGCTTTACATATGCAGATACGCAGTATTTT	CASSFTYADTQYF
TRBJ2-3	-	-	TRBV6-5	TGTGCCAGCAGTCCTGTGGGGGCGACAGATACGCAGTATTTT	CASSPVGATDTQYF
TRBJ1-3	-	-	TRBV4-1	TGCGCCAGCAGCCAAGAAGGAGTATTTACGGGGAAAACTTCTGGAAACACCATATATTTT	CASSQEGVFTGKTSGNTIYF
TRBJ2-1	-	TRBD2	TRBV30	TGTGCCTGGAGTAGCGGGAGGGGTGTATCGATGTTCTTC	CAWSSGRGVSMFF
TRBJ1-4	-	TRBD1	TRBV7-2	TGTGCCAGCAGCCCCCGACAGGGAACTAATGAAAAACTGTTTTTT	CASSPRQGTNEKLFF
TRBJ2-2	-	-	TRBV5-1	TGCGCCAGCAGCTTGGGACAAAGCACCGGGGAGCTGTTTTTT	CASSLGQSTGELFF
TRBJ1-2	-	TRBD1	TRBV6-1	TGTGCCAGCAGTGAAGCGACAGGGATTGGATCGAAAGGCTACACCTTC	CASSEATGIGSKGYTF